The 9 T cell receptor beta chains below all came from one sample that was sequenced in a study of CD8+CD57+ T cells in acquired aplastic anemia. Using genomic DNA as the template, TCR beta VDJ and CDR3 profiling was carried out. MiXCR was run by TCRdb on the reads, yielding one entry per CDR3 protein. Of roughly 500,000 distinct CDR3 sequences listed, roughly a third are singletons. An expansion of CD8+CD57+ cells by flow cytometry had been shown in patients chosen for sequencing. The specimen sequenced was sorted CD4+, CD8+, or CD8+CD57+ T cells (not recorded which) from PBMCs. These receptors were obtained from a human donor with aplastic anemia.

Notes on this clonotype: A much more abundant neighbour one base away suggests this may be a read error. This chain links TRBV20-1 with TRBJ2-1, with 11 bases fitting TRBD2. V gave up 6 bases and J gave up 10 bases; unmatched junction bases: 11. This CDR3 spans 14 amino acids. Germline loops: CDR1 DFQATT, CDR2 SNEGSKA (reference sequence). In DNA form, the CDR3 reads TGCAGTGCCCTACTACTAGCGGGAGTGGGCGAGCAGTTCTTC. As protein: CSALLLAGVGEQFF.

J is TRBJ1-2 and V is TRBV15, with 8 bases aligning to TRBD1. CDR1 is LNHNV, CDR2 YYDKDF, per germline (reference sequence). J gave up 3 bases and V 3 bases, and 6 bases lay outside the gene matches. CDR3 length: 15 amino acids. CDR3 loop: CATSRPGGADYGYTF. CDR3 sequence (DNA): TGTGCCACCAGCAGGCCAGGGGGCGCGGACTATGGCTACACCTTC.

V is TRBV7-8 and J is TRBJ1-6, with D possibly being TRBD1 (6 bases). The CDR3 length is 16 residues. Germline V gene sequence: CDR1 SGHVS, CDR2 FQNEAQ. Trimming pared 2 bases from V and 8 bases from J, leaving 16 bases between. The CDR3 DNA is TGTGCCAGCAGCTTATCAGCGGGGGCTCACGATTCACCCCTCCACTTT. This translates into CASSLSAGAHDSPLHF.

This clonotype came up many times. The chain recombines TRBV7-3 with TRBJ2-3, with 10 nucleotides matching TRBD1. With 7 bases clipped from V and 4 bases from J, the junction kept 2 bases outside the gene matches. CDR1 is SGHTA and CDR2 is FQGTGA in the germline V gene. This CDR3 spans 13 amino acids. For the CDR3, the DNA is TGTGCCAGCAAGGGACAGGGGTCAGATACGCAGTATTTT. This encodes CASKGQGSDTQYF.

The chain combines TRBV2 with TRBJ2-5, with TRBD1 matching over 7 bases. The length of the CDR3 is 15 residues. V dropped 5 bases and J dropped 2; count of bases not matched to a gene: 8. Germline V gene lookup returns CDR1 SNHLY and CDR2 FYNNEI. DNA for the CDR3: TGTGCCAGCAGTACTGACAGGGTAGGGCAAGAGACCCAGTACTTC. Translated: CASSTDRVGQETQYF.

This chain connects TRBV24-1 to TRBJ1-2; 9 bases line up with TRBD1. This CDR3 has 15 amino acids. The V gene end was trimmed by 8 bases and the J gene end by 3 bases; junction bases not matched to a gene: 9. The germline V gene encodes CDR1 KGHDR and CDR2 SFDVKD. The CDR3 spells CATTPGQGGHYGYTF. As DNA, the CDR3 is TGTGCCACCACCCCGGGACAGGGCGGGCACTATGGCTACACCTTC.

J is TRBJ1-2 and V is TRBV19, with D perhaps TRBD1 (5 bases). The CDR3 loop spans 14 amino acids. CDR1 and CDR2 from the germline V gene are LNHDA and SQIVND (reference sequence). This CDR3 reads CAREPLGQPSGYTF. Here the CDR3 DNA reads TGTGCTAGAGAACCGTTGGGGCAGCCAAGTGGCTACACCTTC.

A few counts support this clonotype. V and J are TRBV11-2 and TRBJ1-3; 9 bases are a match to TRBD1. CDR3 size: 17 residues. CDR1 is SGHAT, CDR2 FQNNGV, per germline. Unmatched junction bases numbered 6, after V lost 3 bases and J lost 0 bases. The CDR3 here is CASSFTGTGTSGNTIYF. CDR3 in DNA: TGTGCCAGCAGCTTTACCGGGACAGGGACCTCTGGAAACACCATATATTTT.

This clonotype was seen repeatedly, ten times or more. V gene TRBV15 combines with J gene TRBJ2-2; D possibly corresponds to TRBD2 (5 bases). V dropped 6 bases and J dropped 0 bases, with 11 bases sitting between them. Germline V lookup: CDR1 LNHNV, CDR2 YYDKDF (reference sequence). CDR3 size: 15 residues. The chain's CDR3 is CATSDLLANTGELFF. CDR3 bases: TGTGCCACCAGTGATTTACTAGCGAACACCGGGGAGCTGTTTTTT.